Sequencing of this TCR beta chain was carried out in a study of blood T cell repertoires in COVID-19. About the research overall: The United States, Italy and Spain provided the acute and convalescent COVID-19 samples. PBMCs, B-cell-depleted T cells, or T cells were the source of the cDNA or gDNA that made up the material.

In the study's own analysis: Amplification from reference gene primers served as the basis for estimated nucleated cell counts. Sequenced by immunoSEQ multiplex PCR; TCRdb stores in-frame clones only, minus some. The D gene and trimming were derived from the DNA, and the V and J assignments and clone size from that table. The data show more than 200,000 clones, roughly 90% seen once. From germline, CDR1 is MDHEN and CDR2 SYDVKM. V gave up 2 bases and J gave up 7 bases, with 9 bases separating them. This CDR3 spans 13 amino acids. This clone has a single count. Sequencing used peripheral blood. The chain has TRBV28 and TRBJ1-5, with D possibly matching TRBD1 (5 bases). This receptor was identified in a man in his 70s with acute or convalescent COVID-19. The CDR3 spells CASSLRGRQPQHF. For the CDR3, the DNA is TGTGCCAGCAGTTTACGGGGGAGGCAGCCCCAGCATTTT.